A single T cell receptor (beta chain) is shown here with its context. Its antigen is still unknown. Time point here: 6 months of natalizumab therapy. These data belong to a study of multiple sclerosis patients with progressive multifocal leukoencephalopathy. Overall study results and limits: Findings may reflect JC virus infection or just general immunocompromise. Clones expanded at PML were already present before and during natalizumab. Most PML patients had lower entropy, suggesting less diverse TRB repertoires.

Synthetic inline TR CDR3 controls covering all V-J pairings were spiked into each PCR. Measured with immunoSEQ multiplex PCR; TCRdb has only the in-frame clones, and not every one. The sample has around 30,000 clones, around nine tenths seen once; the top ten hold roughly 1.6%. The CDR3 extends over 15 amino acids. The germline V gene has CDR1 WSHSY and CDR2 SAAADI. The V segment lost 9 bases and the J segment 0 bases; nucleotides outside the gene matches: 6. The V and J genes are TRBV10-2 and TRBJ2-3, with TRBD2 matching over 10 bases. Sample: PBMCs, taken from a patient treated with natalizumab. This sequence originates from a human donor with multiple sclerosis. The CDR3 DNA reads TGCGCCAGTAGCGGGAGGCCATCTAGCACAGATACGCAGTATTTT. Translated: CASSGRPSSTDTQYF.